This entry is about one T cell receptor beta chain. The antigen remains unidentified. Germline CDR1 and CDR2: MNHEY and SMNVEV (reference sequence). Losses at the gene ends were 4 bases for V and 7 bases for J; bases not matched to a gene: 5. The CDR3 totals 16 residues. The record originates from a study of identical twins. The study's findings and limits: Reduced insertions were recorded for abundant cord blood beta clonotypes, with no such pattern in memory repertoires. Out-of-frame sharing of TCR alpha in monozygotic twins was underestimated by models.

TCRdb itself ran the 5' RACE reads through MiXCR, one entry per CDR3 protein. Of some 500,000 distinct CDR3 sequences detected, less than 25% appear once; the ten largest clones hold around 0.91%. These data were also reused for a study on T cells expressing NK-cell markers. This second report adds: It was sorted CD3+CD56+NKG2C+, CD3+CD56+NKG2C- and CD3+CD56-NKG2C+ T cells that supplied the TCR beta repertoires. Seropositivity for HCMV was found in seven of the eight sequenced donors, with one seronegative.

Specimen: CD4+ T cells sorted from blood. The chain carries TRBV27 and TRBJ2-2; 14 nucleotides align to TRBD2. This TCR was sampled from a woman younger than 30 in good health. CDR3 residues: CASSSGLAGVVGELFF. The DNA of the CDR3 is TGTGCCAGCAGTTCGGGACTAGCGGGAGTGGTCGGGGAGCTGTTTTTT.